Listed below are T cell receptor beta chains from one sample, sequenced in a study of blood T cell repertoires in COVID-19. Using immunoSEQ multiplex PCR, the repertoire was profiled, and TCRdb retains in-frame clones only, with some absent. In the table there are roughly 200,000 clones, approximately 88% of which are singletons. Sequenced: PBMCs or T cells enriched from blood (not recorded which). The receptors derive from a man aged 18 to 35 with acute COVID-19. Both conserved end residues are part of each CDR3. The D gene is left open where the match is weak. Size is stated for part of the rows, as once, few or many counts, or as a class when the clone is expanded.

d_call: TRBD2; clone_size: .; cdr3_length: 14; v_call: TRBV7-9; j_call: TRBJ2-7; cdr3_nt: TGTGCCAGCATCCTGGGCGGGAGGCTCGACGAGCAGTACTTC; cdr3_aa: CASILGGRLDEQYF
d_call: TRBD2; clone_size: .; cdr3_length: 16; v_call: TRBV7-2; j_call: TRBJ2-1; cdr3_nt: TGTGCCAGCAGCTTTGGCGGGAGTGTGTCCTACAATGAGCAGTTCTTC; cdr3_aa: CASSFGGSVSYNEQFF
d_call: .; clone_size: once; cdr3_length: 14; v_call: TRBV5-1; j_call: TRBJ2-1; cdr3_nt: TGCGCCAGCAGCTTGGGGCGTCAGGGAAATGAGCAGTTCTTC; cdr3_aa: CASSLGRQGNEQFF
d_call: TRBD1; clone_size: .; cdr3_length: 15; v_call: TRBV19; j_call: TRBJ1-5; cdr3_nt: TGTGCCAGTACCTCATACAGGGGCGGCAATCAGCCCCAGCATTTT; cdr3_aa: CASTSYRGGNQPQHF
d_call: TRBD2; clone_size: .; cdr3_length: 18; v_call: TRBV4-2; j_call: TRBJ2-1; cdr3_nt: TGTGCCAGCAGCCAGGAGCCCCGGGGGGATCCAACCTACAATGAGCAGTTCTTC; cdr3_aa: CASSQEPRGDPTYNEQFF
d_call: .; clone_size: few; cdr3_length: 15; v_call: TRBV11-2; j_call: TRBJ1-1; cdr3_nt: TGTGCCAGCAGCTTAGATCGTCGGGTGAACACTGAAGCTTTCTTT; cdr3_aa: CASSLDRRVNTEAFF
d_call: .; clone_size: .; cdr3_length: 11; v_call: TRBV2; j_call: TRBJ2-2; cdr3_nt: TGTGCCAGCAGTCTTGCCGGGGAGCTGTTTTTT; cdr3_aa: CASSLAGELFF
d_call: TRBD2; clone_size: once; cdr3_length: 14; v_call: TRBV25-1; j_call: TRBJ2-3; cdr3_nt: TGTGCCACTTCACCCGGGGGGGAGGCAGATACGCAGTATTTT; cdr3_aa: CATSPGGEADTQYF
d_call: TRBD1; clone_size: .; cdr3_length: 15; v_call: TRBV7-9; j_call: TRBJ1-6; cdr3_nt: TGTGCCAGCAGCCCCGGGAGCAGGGGGCGCGGACCCCTCCACTTT; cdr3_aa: CASSPGSRGRGPLHF
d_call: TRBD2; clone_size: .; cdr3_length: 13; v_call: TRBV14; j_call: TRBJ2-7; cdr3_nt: TGTGCCAGCAGGCCTAGCGGGGGTTACGAGCAGTACTTC; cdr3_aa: CASRPSGGYEQYF
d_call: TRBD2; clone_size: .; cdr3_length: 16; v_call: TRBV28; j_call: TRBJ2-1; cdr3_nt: TGTGCCAGCAGTGCCTTCGCGGGAGATAACTACAATGAGCAGTTCTTC; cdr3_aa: CASSAFAGDNYNEQFF
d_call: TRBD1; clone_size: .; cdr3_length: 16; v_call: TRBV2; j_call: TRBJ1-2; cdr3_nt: TGTGCCAGCAGCGGGACAGGGGGCCCCCTCTCCTATGGCTACACCTTC; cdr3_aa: CASSGTGGPLSYGYTF
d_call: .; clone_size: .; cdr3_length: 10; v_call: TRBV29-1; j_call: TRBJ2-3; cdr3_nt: TGCAGCGTCCAGTCAGATACGCAGTATTTT; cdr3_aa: CSVQSDTQYF
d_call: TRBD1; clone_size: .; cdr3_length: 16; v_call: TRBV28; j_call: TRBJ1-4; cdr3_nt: TGTGCCAGCAGTTTACATTCGACAGGGATCGGTGAAAAACTGTTTTTT; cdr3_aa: CASSLHSTGIGEKLFF
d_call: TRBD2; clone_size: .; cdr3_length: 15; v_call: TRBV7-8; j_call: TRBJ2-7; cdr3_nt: TGTGCCAGCAGCTTACAGGCTAGCGGGAGCTACGAGCAGTACTTC; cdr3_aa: CASSLQASGSYEQYF
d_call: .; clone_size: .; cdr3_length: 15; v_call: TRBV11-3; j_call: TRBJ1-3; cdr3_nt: TGTGCCAGCAGCCGTGACAGAAGCTCTGGAAACACCATATATTTT; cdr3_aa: CASSRDRSSGNTIYF
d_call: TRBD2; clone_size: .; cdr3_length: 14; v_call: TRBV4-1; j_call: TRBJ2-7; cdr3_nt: TGCGCCAGCAGCGCCGGGACTAGCACCTACGAGCAGTACTTC; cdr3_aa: CASSAGTSTYEQYF
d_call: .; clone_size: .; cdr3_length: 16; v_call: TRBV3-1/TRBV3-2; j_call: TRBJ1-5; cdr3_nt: TGTGCCAGCAGCCAAGACGGGGGGACCGGAGGTCAGCCCCAGCATTTT; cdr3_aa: CASSQDGGTGGQPQHF